This TCR beta chain appears in the sequencing data of a study of T cells in Graves' hyperthyroidism and ophthalmopathy (dated by TCRdb to 2018 to 2020). Turning to the overall study: Peripheral blood samples were taken at the time of initial diagnosis, prior to any treatment. The paper describes TCR Vbeta CDR3 sequencing of 135 peripheral blood samples, made up of 43 ophthalmopathy patients, roughly 80 hyperthyroidism patients and 17 progressor patients. Prospective prediction of ophthalmopathy was tested in an independent validation cohort consisting of some 20 hyperthyroidism patients and some 16 patients who later progressed to ophthalmopathy. Thyroid tissue and blood T-cell repertoires from several Graves' hyperthyroidism patients were also compared in the study. The approximately 90 discovery patients were divided at random into training and test sets in a 7:3 ratio. TCR V-J signatures able to tell the groups apart were searched for in a discovery cohort of 90 to 100 patients, of whom more than 40 had Graves' ophthalmopathy and some 60 had stable Graves' hyperthyroidism. After sampling, hyperthyroidism patients received methimazole starting at 30 mg daily, and ophthalmopathy patients received high-dose intravenous methylprednisolone.

Study-wide findings and limitations: A model built on a 13 V-J signature distinguished ophthalmopathy from stable hyperthyroidism, reaching roughly 88% sensitivity and under 84% specificity in cross-validation and 80%/75% in testing. In validation, progression to ophthalmopathy was predicted by the model with more than 65% sensitivity and 72% to 85% specificity, a median of approximately 6.5 months before onset. Most expanded thyroid clonotypes (frequency above 0.001) were also detected in blood, a finding suggesting that blood repertoires may reflect thyroid immune responses. Sample size was not statistically predetermined, and investigators were not blinded to group allocation.

The TCR beta CDR3 regions were amplified from RNA transcripts. A first-round RT-PCR of the TCR CDR3 used the HTBI primer set with the Qiagen OneStep RT-PCR kit. A second multiplex PCR round built the libraries, followed by size selection and purification. The libraries were sequenced on an Illumina HiSeq2000 using paired-end 100 bp reads. In the original analysis: Raw data were processed with SOAPnuke, discarding reads with adapters, uncalled bases, mean Phred below 15, or no exact constant-primer or identifier match. High-quality paired reads were merged using COPE v1.2.5, and each unique nucleotide sequence was defined as a clonotype. MiTCR v1.1 was used to align clonotypes to the IMGT TRBV, TRBD and TRBJ reference segments. Analysis was restricted to V-J combinations with a frequency above 0.0001, which covered just over 98% of repertoires. A TCS score was defined as the ratio of F50 (clonal expansion) to E x V (chaos), with BLOSUM62-based TCRdist applied between CDR3 peptides within each V-J. Welch's t-statistics and random forest reduced around 550 V-J features to about 12, which were used in a naive Bayes classifier (R e1071). Thyroid-blood repertoire similarity was quantified with the Morisita-Horn index. TCRdb reanalyzed the raw reads on its own, using fastp at Q25 for trimming and MiXCR for clone calling, and kept in-frame beta chains. Every distinct CDR3 protein forms one entry, paired with its most common genes and DNA. TCRdb, rather than the study authors, made the V and J calls. The sample table holds over 700,000 distinct CDR3 sequences, of which 30% to 40% were seen once. The biggest ten clones account for roughly 31% of the sample.

Stable Graves' hyperthyroidism was defined as the absence of progression to ophthalmopathy over 18 months of follow-up. Hyperthyroidism patients were aged 18 to 65 years and newly diagnosed, with disease duration of less than 2 months. Patients with uncontrolled infections, other autoimmune diseases, pregnancy or lactation were excluded. Diagnoses were established on the basis of clinical symptoms, serum thyroxine and TRAb, thyroid ultrasound, and orbital computed tomography. PBMCs were isolated from about 10 ml of fresh peripheral blood by Ficoll-Paque density gradient centrifugation. Total RNA was extracted with Trizol reagent, and quality was checked on an Agilent 2100 Bioanalyzer. V drops 3 bases and J drops 2 bases, leaving 22 bases in between. According to the germline V gene (reference sequence), CDR1 reads DFQATT and CDR2 reads SNEGSKA. The CDR3 spans 17 residues, from the cysteine through the phenylalanine. Just CDR3 DNA is preserved here, 51 bases in frame from base 1.

This clonotype was counted between two and nine times. It lacks a known antigen. Qualities for individual bases were not recorded, and no much larger clone is one base off. This TCR derives from a woman aged 40 to 55 with Graves' hyperthyroidism. The V gene is TRBV20-1 and the J gene is TRBJ2-5; the D call is tentative, TRBD1 or TRBD2, as each matches 6 bases. Sample: blood. The nucleotide sequence is given as TGCAGTGCTAGTTTGCGCTCTGGAGGGGGGCGGCAAGAGACCCAGTACTTC. It translates to CSASLRSGGGRQETQYF.